This TCR beta chain emerged from a study of regulatory T cells in long-lasting Graves disease. There are a few counts of this clonotype. Building of the TCR beta libraries involved iRepertoire HTBI primers and Arm-PCR of CDR3 regions. MiXCR, run by TCRdb on the multiplex PCR reads, gives a single entry per CDR3 protein. The table lists 350,000 to 550,000 distinct CDR3 sequences, 15% of them singletons. As for time point: newly diagnosed GD, antithyroid drugs for less than 3 months. PBMC RNA was the source of the TCR library. The germline CDR1 and CDR2 sequences are SGHNT and YENEEA. CDR3 length: 12 residues. Trimming cost V 5 bases and J 10 bases, with 11 bases left between them. These data were likewise used in another study, on T cells in Graves' hyperthyroidism and ophthalmopathy.

Source: peripheral blood mononuclear cells (PBMCs), taken at new diagnosis, from a patient treated with antithyroid drugs. This sequence was found in a young woman with Graves disease. This sequence joins TRBV11-3 and TRBJ1-4; D gene unclear. The chain's CDR3 is CASSRLLGKLFF. CDR3 sequence (DNA): TGTGCCAGCAGCCGCCTCCTCGGAAAACTGTTTTTT.